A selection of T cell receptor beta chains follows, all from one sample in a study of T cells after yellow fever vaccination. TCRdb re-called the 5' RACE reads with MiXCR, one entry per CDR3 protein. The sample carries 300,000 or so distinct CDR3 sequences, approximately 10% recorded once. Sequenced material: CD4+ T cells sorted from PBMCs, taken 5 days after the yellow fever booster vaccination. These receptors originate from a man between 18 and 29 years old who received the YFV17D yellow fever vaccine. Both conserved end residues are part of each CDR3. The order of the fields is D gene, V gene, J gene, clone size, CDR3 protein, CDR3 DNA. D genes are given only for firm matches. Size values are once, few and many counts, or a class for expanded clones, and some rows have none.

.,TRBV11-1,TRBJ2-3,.,CASSLDWISRDTQYF,TGTGCCAGCAGCTTAGATTGGATTAGCAGAGATACGCAGTATTTT
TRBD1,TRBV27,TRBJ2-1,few,CASSTNRQGDEQFF,TGTGCCAGCAGTACCAACAGACAGGGCGATGAGCAGTTCTTC
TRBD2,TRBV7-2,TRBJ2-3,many,CASSSRLAGGPGDTQYF,TGTGCCAGCAGCTCAAGACTAGCGGGGGGGCCAGGCGATACGCAGTATTTT
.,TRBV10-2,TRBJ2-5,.,CASSRGGNGETQYF,TGCGCCAGCAGTCGAGGGGGTAATGGCGAGACCCAGTACTTC
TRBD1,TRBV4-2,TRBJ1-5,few,CASSQGLQGAGNQPQHF,TGTGCCAGCAGCCAAGGTCTACAGGGGGCAGGCAATCAGCCCCAGCATTTT
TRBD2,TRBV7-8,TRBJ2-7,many,CASSASGLAGADEQYF,TGTGCCAGCAGCGCAAGCGGACTAGCGGGGGCAGACGAGCAGTACTTC
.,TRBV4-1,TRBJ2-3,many,CASSQLETGLNTQYF,TGCGCCAGCAGCCAGCTGGAGACGGGGTTGAATACGCAGTATTTT
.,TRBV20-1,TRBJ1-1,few,CSAPKGRGAFF,TGCAGTGCCCCTAAGGGTAGGGGGGCTTTCTTT
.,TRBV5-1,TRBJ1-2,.,CANDSQGYTF,TGCGCCAACGACAGCCAGGGCTACACCTTC
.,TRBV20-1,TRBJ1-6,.,CSARDQAGVRSPLHF,TGCAGTGCTAGAGATCAAGCAGGGGTTCGTTCACCCCTCCACTTT
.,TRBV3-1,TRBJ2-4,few,CASSPWGPENIQYF,TGTGCCAGCAGCCCATGGGGTCCGGAAAACATTCAGTACTTC
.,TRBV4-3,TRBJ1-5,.,CASSQDSWNQPQHF,TGCGCCAGCAGCCAAGATTCTTGGAATCAGCCCCAGCATTTT
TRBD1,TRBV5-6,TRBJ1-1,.,CASSRARQGGTEAFF,TGTGCCAGCAGCCGAGCCAGACAGGGCGGAACTGAAGCTTTCTTT
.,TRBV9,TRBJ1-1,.,CASSVVVIGAPTEAFF,TGTGCCAGCAGCGTAGTGGTGATAGGGGCCCCCACTGAAGCTTTCTTT
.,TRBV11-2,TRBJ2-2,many,CASSSGPGKTGELFF,TGTGCCAGCAGCTCCGGTCCCGGGAAGACCGGGGAGCTGTTTTTT
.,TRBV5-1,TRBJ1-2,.,CASKTTGNYGYTF,TGCGCCAGCAAAACCACAGGGAACTATGGCTACACCTTC
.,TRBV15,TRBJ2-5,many,CATSRDYTQETQYF,TGTGCCACCAGCAGAGATTACACCCAAGAGACCCAGTACTTC
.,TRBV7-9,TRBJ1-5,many,CASSGIQGQPQHF,TGTGCCAGCAGCGGGATCCAGGGTCAGCCCCAGCATTTT
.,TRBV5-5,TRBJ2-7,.,CASSLPPYEQYF,TGTGCCAGCAGCTTGCCGCCCTACGAGCAGTACTTC
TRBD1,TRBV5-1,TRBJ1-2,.,CASSVLPGTEISGYGYTF,TGCGCCAGCAGCGTACTCCCCGGGACAGAGATTTCCGGCTATGGCTACACCTTC
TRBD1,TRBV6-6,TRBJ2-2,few,CARTDRGVNGELFF,TGTGCCAGAACTGACAGGGGAGTTAACGGGGAGCTGTTTTTT
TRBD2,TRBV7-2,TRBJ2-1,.,CASSLSGRGFYNEQFF,TGTGCCAGCAGCTTATCCGGGCGGGGGTTCTACAATGAGCAGTTCTTC
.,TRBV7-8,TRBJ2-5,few,CASSPLRRETQYF,TGTGCCAGCAGCCCGTTACGGCGGGAGACCCAGTACTTC
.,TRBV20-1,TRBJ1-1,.,CSARRAGTEAFF,TGCAGTGCTAGAAGGGCAGGCACTGAAGCTTTCTTT
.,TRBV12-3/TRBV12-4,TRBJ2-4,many,CASRQGIATKNIQYF,TGTGCCAGCAGACAGGGTATCGCTACCAAAAACATTCAGTACTTC
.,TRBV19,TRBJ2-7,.,CASRAGPTYEQYF,TGTGCCAGTAGGGCGGGCCCAACCTACGAGCAGTACTTC
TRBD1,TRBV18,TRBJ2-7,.,CASSPQDRYEQYF,TGTGCCAGCTCACCCCAGGACAGGTACGAGCAGTACTTC
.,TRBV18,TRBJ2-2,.,CASSPIGAGELFF,TGTGCCAGCTCACCAATCGGGGCCGGGGAGCTGTTTTTT
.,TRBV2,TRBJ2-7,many,CASSAGETTEQYF,TGTGCCAGCTCTGCTGGGGAGACGACCGAGCAGTACTTC
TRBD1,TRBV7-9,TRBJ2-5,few,CASSVRTGGGQETQYF,TGTGCCAGCAGCGTCAGGACAGGGGGCGGCCAAGAGACCCAGTACTTC
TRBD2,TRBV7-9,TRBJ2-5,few,CASSRGLAGQQETQYF,TGTGCCAGCAGCCGGGGACTAGCGGGGCAACAAGAGACCCAGTACTTC
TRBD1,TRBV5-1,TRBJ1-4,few,CASSSQGASNEKLFF,TGCGCCAGCAGCTCACAGGGGGCAAGTAATGAAAAACTGTTTTTT
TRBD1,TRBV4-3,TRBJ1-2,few,CASSQDHRGFLSYGYTF,TGCGCCAGCAGCCAAGATCACAGGGGGTTTCTCAGCTATGGCTACACCTTC
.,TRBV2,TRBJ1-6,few,CATIQGMGSPLHF,TGTGCCACTATACAGGGAATGGGCTCACCCCTCCACTTT
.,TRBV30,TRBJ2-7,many,CAWSVSSYEQYF,TGTGCCTGGAGTGTCAGCTCCTACGAGCAGTACTTC
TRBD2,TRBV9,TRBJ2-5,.,CASSAPRGGQETQYF,TGTGCCAGCAGCGCACCCCGCGGGGGACAAGAGACCCAGTACTTC
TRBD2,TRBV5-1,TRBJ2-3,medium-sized,CASSSLGTSGGADTQYF,TGCGCCAGCAGCTCTTTAGGTACTAGCGGGGGGGCAGATACGCAGTATTTT
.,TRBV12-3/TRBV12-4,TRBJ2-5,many,CASRDNTGTNWETQYF,TGTGCCAGCAGAGATAATACCGGGACAAATTGGGAGACCCAGTACTTC
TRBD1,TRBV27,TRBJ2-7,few,CASSPGTGINYEQYF,TGTGCCAGCAGCCCCGGGACAGGGATCAACTACGAGCAGTACTTC
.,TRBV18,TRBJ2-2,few,CASSPGAGELFF,TGTGCCAGCTCACCGGGGGCCGGGGAGCTGTTTTTT
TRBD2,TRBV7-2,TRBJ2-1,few,CASSLAGGGLPQQFF,TGTGCCAGCAGCTTAGCAGGCGGGGGGTTACCTCAGCAGTTCTTC
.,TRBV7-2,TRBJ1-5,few,CASSLDWTNQPQHF,TGTGCCAGCAGCTTAGACTGGACTAATCAGCCCCAGCATTTT